The 6 T cell receptor beta chains listed next were all sequenced from one sample in a study of T cells in Graves' hyperthyroidism and ophthalmopathy. Amplified TCR beta CDR3 regions came from RNA transcripts. In the first-round RT-PCR of the TCR CDR3, the HTBI primer set was used. TCRdb re-called the multiplex PCR reads with MiXCR, one entry per CDR3 protein. Altogether hundreds of thousands of distinct CDR3 sequences are present, approximately 16% being singletons, with the ten largest covering around 18%. Sequenced material: blood. The receptors derive from a woman younger than 35 with Graves' hyperthyroidism.

Many counts were recorded for this clonotype. J is TRBJ2-3 and V is TRBV30, with D perhaps TRBD1 or TRBD2 (5 bases each). Trimming pared 4 bases from V and 5 bases from J, leaving 13 bases between. Germline lookup yields CDR1 GTSNPN and CDR2 SVGIG (reference sequence). This CDR3 comprises 13 residues. CDR3 amino acids: CAWNVGAGDTQYF. The CDR3 DNA reads TGTGCCTGGAACGTAGGGGCGGGAGATACGCAGTATTTT.

The chain's CDR3 is CASSLWGEELAKNIQYF. The CDR3 DNA sequence: TGTGCCAGCAGCCTCTGGGGGGAAGAACTAGCCAAAAACATTCAGTACTTC. The V call is TRBV7-9, the J call TRBJ2-4; D possibly corresponds to TRBD2 (6 bases). Between the trimmed V and J ends, which lost 5 bases and 0 bases, there was a span of 17 bases. Germline V gene sequence: CDR1 SEHNR, CDR2 FQNEAQ (reference sequence). This CDR3 comprises 17 residues.

This clonotype occurred a few times. V is TRBV7-2 and J is TRBJ1-2, with D unclear. Between the trimmed V and J ends, which lost 5 bases and 7 bases, there was a span of 14 bases. This CDR3 comprises 13 residues. From germline, CDR1 is SGHTA and CDR2 FQGNSA. The CDR3: CASSPARVGGYTF. As DNA, the CDR3 is TGTGCCAGCAGCCCAGCTAGGGTGGGTGGCTACACCTTC.

This clonotype has a count of ten or more. The rearrangement uses TRBV7-8 and TRBJ1-2, with D unclear. CDR3 length: 14 amino acids. The V gene's germline CDR1 is SGHVS and CDR2 FQNEAQ. The V end was cut by 5 bases, the J end by 3 bases, with 13 bases between. The CDR3 reads CASSLGGEDYGYTF. The CDR3 DNA reads as TGTGCCAGCAGCCTAGGTGGCGAGGACTATGGCTACACCTTC. Full variable domain (outside the CDR3, taken from reference TRBV7-8 and TRBJ1-2): GAGVSQSPRYKVAKRGQDVALRCDPISGHVSLFWYQQALGQGPEFLTYFQNEAQLDKSGLPSDRFFAERPEGSVSTLKIQRTQQEDSAVYLCASSLGGEDYGYTFGSGTRLTVV.

This clonotype was detected ten times or more. This chain joins TRBV3-1 and TRBJ2-7, with D maybe TRBD2 (7 bases). CDR3 length: 13 amino acids. Trimming took 8 bases from V and 4 from J, leaving 15 bases between them. CDR1 LGHDT and CDR2 YNNKEL come from the germline V gene (reference sequence). CDR3 in DNA: TGTGCCAGCCAGCCAAAGGGGGGGTACGAGCAGTACTTC. Translated, it gives CASQPKGGYEQYF.

This clonotype came up many times. The chain couples TRBV2 to TRBJ2-5; D remains unclear. Germline V gene sequence: CDR1 SNHLY, CDR2 FYNNEI. The CDR3 consists of 13 residues. V was pared by 4 bases and J by 1 base, with 7 bases between. The chain's CDR3 is CASSGHLQETQYF. CDR3 DNA sequence: TGTGCCAGCAGTGGGCACCTCCAAGAGACCCAGTACTTC.